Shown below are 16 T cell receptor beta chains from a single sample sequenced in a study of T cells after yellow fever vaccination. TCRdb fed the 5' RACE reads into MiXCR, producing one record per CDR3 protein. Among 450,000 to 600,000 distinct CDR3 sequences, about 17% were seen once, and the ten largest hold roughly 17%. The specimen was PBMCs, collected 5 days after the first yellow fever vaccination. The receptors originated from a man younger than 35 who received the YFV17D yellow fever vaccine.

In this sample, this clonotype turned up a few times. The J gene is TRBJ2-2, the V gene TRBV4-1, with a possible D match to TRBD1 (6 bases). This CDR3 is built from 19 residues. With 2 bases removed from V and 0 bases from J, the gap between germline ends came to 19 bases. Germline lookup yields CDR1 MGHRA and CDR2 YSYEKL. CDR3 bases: TGCGCCAGCAGCCAAACCTCCTTTCACAGGGAATCGAACACCGGGGAGCTGTTTTTT. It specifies CASSQTSFHRESNTGELFF.

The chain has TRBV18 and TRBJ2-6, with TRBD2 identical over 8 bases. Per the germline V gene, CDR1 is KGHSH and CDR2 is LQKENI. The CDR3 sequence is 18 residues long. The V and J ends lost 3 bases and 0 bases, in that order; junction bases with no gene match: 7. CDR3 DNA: TGTGCCAGCTCACCGTCGGGAGGGGCAAGCTCTGGGGCCAACGTCCTGACTTTC. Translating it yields CASSPSGGASSGANVLTF. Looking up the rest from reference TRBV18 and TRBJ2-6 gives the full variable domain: NAGVMQNPRHLVRRRGQEARLRCSPMKGHSHVYWYRQLPEEGLKFMVYLQKENIIDESGMPKERFSAEFPKEGPSILRIQQVVRGDSAAYFCASSPSGGASSGANVLTFGAGSRLTVL.

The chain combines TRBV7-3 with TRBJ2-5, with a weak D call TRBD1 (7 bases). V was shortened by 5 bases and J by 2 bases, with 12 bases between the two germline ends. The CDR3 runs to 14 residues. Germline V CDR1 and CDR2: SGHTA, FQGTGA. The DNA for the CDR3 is TGTGCCAGCAGCCTGACAGGGAGGCAAGAGACCCAGTACTTC. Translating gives CASSLTGRQETQYF.

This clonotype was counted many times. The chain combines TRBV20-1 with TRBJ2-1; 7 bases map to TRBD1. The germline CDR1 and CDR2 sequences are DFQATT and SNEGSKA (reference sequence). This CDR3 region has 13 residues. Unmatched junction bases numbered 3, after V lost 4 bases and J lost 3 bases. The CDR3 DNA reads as TGCAGTGCTACTCGGACAGGCTACAATGAGCAGTTCTTC. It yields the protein CSATRTGYNEQFF.

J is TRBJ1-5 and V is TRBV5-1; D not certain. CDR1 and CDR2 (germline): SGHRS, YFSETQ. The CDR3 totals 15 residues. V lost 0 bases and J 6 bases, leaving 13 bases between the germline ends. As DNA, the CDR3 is TGCGCCAGCAGCTTGGCCGATGGGGTTGGTCAGCCCCAGCATTTT. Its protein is CASSLADGVGQPQHF.

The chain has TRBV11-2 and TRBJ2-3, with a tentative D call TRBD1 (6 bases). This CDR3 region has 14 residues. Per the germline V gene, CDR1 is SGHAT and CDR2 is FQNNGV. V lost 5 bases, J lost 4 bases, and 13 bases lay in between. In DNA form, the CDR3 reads TGTGCCAGCAGCAGACCAGGGGATTCAGATACGCAGTATTTT. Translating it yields CASSRPGDSDTQYF. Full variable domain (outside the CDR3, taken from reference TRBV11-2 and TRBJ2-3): EAGVAQSPRYKIIEKRQSVAFWCNPISGHATLYWYQQILGQGPKLLIQFQNNGVVDDSQLPKDRFSAERLKGVDSTLKIQPAKLEDSAVYLCASSRPGDSDTQYFGPGTRLTVL.

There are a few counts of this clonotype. CDR3 bases: TGCGCCAGCAGACAACAGGGGTCGGCCGAAGCTTTCTTT. It encodes CASRQQGSAEAFF. This chain links TRBV4-1 with TRBJ1-1, with 7 positions matching TRBD1. Germline loops: CDR1 MGHRA, CDR2 YSYEKL. Trimming at V came to 6 bases and at J to 8 bases, leaving 9 bases not matched to a gene. This CDR3 is 13 amino acids long.

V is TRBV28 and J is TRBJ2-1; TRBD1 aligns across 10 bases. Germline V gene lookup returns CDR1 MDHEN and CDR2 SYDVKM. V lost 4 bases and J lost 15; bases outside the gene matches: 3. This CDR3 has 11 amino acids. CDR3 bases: TGTGCCAGCAGTTATAGGGACAGGGGGTTCTTC. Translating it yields CASSYRDRGFF.

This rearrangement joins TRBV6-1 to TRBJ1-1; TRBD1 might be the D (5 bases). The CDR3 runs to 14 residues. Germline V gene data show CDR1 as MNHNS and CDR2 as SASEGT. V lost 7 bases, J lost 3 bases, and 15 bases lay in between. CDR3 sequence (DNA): TGTGCCAGCACCTCCGCCAGGGAGGACACTGAAGCTTTCTTT. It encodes CASTSAREDTEAFF.

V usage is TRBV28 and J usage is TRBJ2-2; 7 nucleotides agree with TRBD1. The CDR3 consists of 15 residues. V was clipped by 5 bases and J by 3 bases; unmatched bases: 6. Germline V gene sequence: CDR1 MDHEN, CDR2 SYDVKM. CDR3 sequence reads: CASSPTDRYTGELFF. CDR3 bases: TGTGCCAGCAGTCCGACGGACAGGTACACCGGGGAGCTGTTTTTT.

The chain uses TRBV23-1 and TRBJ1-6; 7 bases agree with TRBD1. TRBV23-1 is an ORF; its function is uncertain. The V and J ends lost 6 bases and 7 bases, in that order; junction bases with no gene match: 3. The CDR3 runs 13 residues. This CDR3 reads CASRGQRNSPLHF. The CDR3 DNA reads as TGCGCCAGCAGGGGACAGCGCAATTCACCCCTCCACTTT.

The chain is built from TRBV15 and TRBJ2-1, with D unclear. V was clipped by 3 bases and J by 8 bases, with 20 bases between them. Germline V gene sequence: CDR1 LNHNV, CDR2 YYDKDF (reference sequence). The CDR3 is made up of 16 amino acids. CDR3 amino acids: CATSRVEEPAPHEQFF. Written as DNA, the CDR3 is TGTGCCACCAGCAGGGTCGAGGAGCCGGCCCCCCATGAGCAGTTCTTC.

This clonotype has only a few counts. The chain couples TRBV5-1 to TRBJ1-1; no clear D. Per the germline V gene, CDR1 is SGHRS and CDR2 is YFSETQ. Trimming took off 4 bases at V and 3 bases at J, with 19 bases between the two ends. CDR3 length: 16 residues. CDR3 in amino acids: CASSPRALGGHTEAFF. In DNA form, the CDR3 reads TGCGCCAGCAGCCCGCGGGCGTTAGGCGGTCACACTGAAGCTTTCTTT.

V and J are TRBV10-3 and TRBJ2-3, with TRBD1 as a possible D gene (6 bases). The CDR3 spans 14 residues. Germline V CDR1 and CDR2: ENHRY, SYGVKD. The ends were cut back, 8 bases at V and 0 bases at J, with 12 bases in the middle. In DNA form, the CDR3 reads TGTGCCATCCAAGGGACACTTAGCACAGATACGCAGTATTTT. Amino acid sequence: CAIQGTLSTDTQYF.

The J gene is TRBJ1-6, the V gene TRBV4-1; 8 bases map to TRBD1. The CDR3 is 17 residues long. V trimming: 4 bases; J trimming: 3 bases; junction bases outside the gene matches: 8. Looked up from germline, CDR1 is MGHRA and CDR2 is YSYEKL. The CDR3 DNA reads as TGCGCCAGCAGCCCCACACAGGGGGACTTCTATAATTCACCCCTCCACTTT. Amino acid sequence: CASSPTQGDFYNSPLHF.

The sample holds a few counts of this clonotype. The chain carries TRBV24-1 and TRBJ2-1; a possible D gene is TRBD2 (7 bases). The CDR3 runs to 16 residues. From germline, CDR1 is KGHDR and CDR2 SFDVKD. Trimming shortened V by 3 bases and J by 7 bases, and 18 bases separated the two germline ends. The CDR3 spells CATSDAGRGGPNEQFF. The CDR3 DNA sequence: TGTGCCACCAGTGATGCTGGGAGGGGGGGCCCAAATGAGCAGTTCTTC.